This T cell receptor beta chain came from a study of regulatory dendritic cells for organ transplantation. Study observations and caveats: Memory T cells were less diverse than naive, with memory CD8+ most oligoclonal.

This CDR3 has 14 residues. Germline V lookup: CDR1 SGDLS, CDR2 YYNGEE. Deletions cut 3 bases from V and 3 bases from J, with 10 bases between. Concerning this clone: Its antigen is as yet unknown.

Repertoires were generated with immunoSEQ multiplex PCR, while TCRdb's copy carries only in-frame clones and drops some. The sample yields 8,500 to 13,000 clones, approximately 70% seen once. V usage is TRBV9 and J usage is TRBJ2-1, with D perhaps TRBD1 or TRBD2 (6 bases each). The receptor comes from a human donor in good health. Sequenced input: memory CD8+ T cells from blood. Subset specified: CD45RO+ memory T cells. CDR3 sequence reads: CASSEGGYYNEQFF. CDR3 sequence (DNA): TGTGCCAGCAGCGAGGGGGGATACTACAATGAGCAGTTCTTC.